These 5 T cell receptor beta chains were sequenced from one sample in a study of OX40 agonist ivuxolimab in advanced cancers. The data were produced by immunoSEQ multiplex PCR, yet TCRdb's version contains in-frame clones alone and is incomplete. The sample has some 100,000 clones; roughly 80% are singletons. Sample: CD4+ or CD8+ T cells sorted from blood, taken in a trial of the OX40 agonist ivuxolimab. These receptors were obtained from an adult with an advanced solid tumor such as melanoma, head and neck, liver or kidney cancer.

This chain connects TRBV29-1 to TRBJ1-3, with D maybe TRBD1 (5 bases). The CDR3 consists of 14 residues. Trimming removed 7 bases at V and 0 bases at J, with 13 bases between. The germline CDR1 and CDR2 sequences are SQVTM and ANQGSEA. This CDR3 is CSAARGGSGNTIYF. CDR3 nucleotides: TGCAGCGCGGCCCGGGGGGGCTCTGGAAACACCATATATTTT.

This chain links TRBV18 with TRBJ2-1; D is unclear. CDR1 is KGHSH and CDR2 is LQKENI in the germline V gene. CDR3 length: 15 amino acids. V was pared by 1 base and J by 0 bases, with 7 bases between. The CDR3 reads CASSPQGSSYNEQFF. CDR3 bases: TGTGCCAGCTCACCACAGGGCAGCTCCTACAATGAGCAGTTCTTC.

This rearrangement joins TRBV6-5 to TRBJ2-2; 9 positions match TRBD1. The CDR3 is made up of 14 amino acids. V was pared by 5 bases and J by 6 bases, with 4 bases of the junction left unmatched. Per germline, CDR1 MNHEY and CDR2 SVGAGI. The CDR3 bases are TGTGCCAGCAGTGGACGGACAGGGGCCGGGGAGCTGTTTTTT. This gives the protein CASSGRTGAGELFF.

This chain uses TRBV11-2 with TRBJ1-1; D remains ambiguous. V gave up 0 bases and J gave up 4 bases, with 0 bases separating them. CDR3 length: 11 residues. The germline V gene encodes CDR1 SGHAT and CDR2 FQNNGV. CDR3 protein: CASSLDTEAFF. In DNA, the CDR3 is TGTGCCAGCAGCTTAGACACTGAAGCTTTCTTT. The full variable domain, with the rest looked up from reference TRBV11-2 and TRBJ1-1, is EAGVAQSPRYKIIEKRQSVAFWCNPISGHATLYWYQQILGQGPKLLIQFQNNGVVDDSQLPKDRFSAERLKGVDSTLKIQPAKLEDSAVYLCASSLDTEAFFGQGTRLTVV.

The chain recombines TRBV20-1 with TRBJ2-1, with D perhaps TRBD1 or TRBD2 (5 bases each). The length of the CDR3 is 11 residues. Germline assignment: CDR1 DFQATT and CDR2 SNEGSKA (reference sequence). V dropped 5 bases and J dropped 8 bases, with 10 bases sitting between them. The CDR3 nucleotides read TGCAGTGCTGGCCGGGACCATGAGCAGTTCTTC. It encodes CSAGRDHEQFF.